This TCR beta chain was sequenced for a study of blood T cell repertoires in COVID-19. On the study more broadly: Some COVID-19 samples were acute and others convalescent; all came from the United States, Italy and Spain. The analysed material was cDNA or gDNA that came from T cells, B-cell-depleted T cells, or PBMCs.

This CDR3 comprises 14 residues. The trim removed 3 bases at V and 1 base at J, leaving 2 bases unmatched. Germline V gene data show CDR1 as LNHDA and CDR2 as SQIVND (reference sequence). Per the original methods: How many nucleated cells were present was estimated from reference gene primer amplification. The method was immunoSEQ multiplex PCR; TCRdb's version includes in-frame clones alone and lacks a portion of them. The V and J calls and clone size are taken from that table; D and trimming were inferred from the DNA. The table shows 50,000 to 65,000 clones, with 80% to 90% occurring only once. This sequence originates from a woman in her fifties or sixties with acute or convalescent COVID-19. V usage is TRBV19 and J usage is TRBJ1-1; 7 bases are shared with TRBD1. The sample taken for sequencing was peripheral blood. The CDR3 bases are TGTGCCAGTAGTATGGGACAGACGAACACTGAAGCTTTCTTT. This codes for CASSMGQTNTEAFF.